Presented here are 10 T cell receptor beta chains from one specimen sequenced in a study of blood T cell repertoires in COVID-19. Using immunoSEQ multiplex PCR, the repertoire was profiled, and TCRdb retains in-frame clones only, with some absent. The table shows around 500,000 clones, with 70% to 90% occurring only once. Material for sequencing was peripheral blood. The source is a human donor in a cohort sampled during active COVID-19.

The V call is TRBV7-2, the J call TRBJ2-1; TRBD2 matches 10 bases. From germline, CDR1 is SGHTA and CDR2 FQGNSA. V dropped 1 base and J dropped 4; count of bases not matched to a gene: 4. The CDR3 length is 16 residues. The DNA for the CDR3 is TGTGCCAGCAGCTTAGGAGCTAGCGGGAGATACAATGAGCAGTTCTTC. Translation gives CASSLGASGRYNEQFF. Full variable domain (missing parts from reference TRBV7-2 and TRBJ2-1): GAGVSQSPSNKVTEKGKDVELRCDPISGHTALYWYRQSLGQGLEFLIYFQGNSAPDKSGLPSDRFSAERTGGSVSTLTIQRTQQEDSAVYLCASSLGASGRYNEQFFGPGTRLTVL.

V usage is TRBV9 and J usage is TRBJ2-1, with 8 nucleotides matching TRBD2. J was trimmed by 4 bases and V by 2 bases; bases with no gene match: 8. Germline CDR1 SGDLS, CDR2 YYNGEE. This CDR3 spans 16 amino acids. The CDR3: CASSVLAGQSYNEQFF. The CDR3, as DNA: TGTGCCAGCAGCGTTCTAGCGGGTCAGTCGTACAATGAGCAGTTCTTC.

The genes are TRBV18 and TRBJ1-1; a possible D gene is TRBD1 (5 bases). V lost 5 bases, J lost 3 bases, and 10 bases lay in between. CDR3 length equals 13 residues. Looked up from germline, CDR1 is KGHSH and CDR2 is LQKENI. CDR3 coding DNA: TGTGCCAGCTCATCAGGGATCGACACTGAAGCTTTCTTT. Its translation: CASSSGIDTEAFF.

The V gene is TRBV14, the J gene TRBJ2-5, with 12 bases fitting TRBD2. CDR3 length: 14 amino acids. Germline trimming cut 5 bases from V and 10 bases from J; bases unmatched to any gene: 8. Germline V gene lookup returns CDR1 SGHDN and CDR2 FVKESK. CDR3 protein: CASSSRLAGVSQYF. CDR3 nucleotides: TGTGCCAGCAGCTCCAGACTAGCGGGAGTGAGCCAGTACTTC. Full variable domain (remainder filled in from reference TRBV14 and TRBJ2-5): EAGVTQFPSHSVIEKGQTVTLRCDPISGHDNLYWYRRVMGKEIKFLLHFVKESKQDESGMPNNRFLAERTGGTYSTLKVQPAELEDSGVYFCASSSRLAGVSQYFGPGTRLLVL.

The chain uses TRBV28 and TRBJ2-7, with 10 bases fitting TRBD2. From germline, CDR1 is MDHEN and CDR2 SYDVKM. V lost 5 bases to trimming and J lost 4 bases; unmatched junction nucleotides: 8. This CDR3 contains 15 residues. The CDR3 nucleotides are TGTGCCAGCAGTCCGGCCGGGACTAGCGAGTACGAGCAGTACTTC. Translation gives CASSPAGTSEYEQYF.

CDR3 in DNA: TGTGCCAGTAGCAGTGCCGGGACAGGGGGTCCCACCTTTTACAATGAGCAGTTCTTC. It specifies CASSSAGTGGPTFYNEQFF. The chain uses TRBV19 and TRBJ2-1; TRBD1 agrees at 11 bases. Trimming at V came to 6 bases and at J to 4 bases, leaving 17 bases not matched to a gene. The germline CDR1 and CDR2 sequences are LNHDA and SQIVND (reference sequence). The CDR3 extends over 19 amino acids. Full variable domain (outside the CDR3, taken from reference TRBV19 and TRBJ2-1): DGGITQSPKYLFRKEGQNVTLSCEQNLNHDAMYWYRQDPGQGLRLIYYSQIVNDFQKGDIAEGYSVSREKKESFPLTVTSAQKNPTAFYLCASSSAGTGGPTFYNEQFFGPGTRLTVL.

The chain has TRBV6-5 and TRBJ1-2; 9 bases align to TRBD1. The V gene end was trimmed by 4 bases and the J gene end by 4 bases; junction bases not matched to a gene: 4. Germline V gene data show CDR1 as MNHEY and CDR2 as SVGAGI. The CDR3 loop spans 14 amino acids. The CDR3 DNA reads as TGTGCCAGCAGTTTAAGACAGGGGGTCTATGGCTACACCTTC. Its protein is CASSLRQGVYGYTF.

The V call is TRBV27, the J call TRBJ2-5, with D maybe TRBD1 (7 bases). The CDR3 is made up of 15 amino acids. V lost 7 bases, J lost 1 base, and 16 bases lay in between. Germline V gene sequence: CDR1 MNHEY, CDR2 SMNVEV (reference sequence). CDR3 in DNA: TGTGCCAGCACTAGCCCAGGGGGGATCCAAGAGACCCAGTACTTC. Protein product: CASTSPGGIQETQYF.

The rearrangement joins TRBV4-2 to TRBJ1-1; D perhaps matches TRBD1 (5 bases). Germline V gene data show CDR1 as LGHNA and CDR2 as YNFKEQ. The CDR3 is 15 amino acids. The ends were cut back, 0 bases at V and 3 bases at J, with 11 bases in the middle. CDR3 sequence (DNA): TGTGCCAGCAGCCAAGAGGGGGGAGGAGACACTGAAGCTTTCTTT. Protein: CASSQEGGGDTEAFF.

This chain joins TRBV19 and TRBJ1-4; a weak D match, TRBD1 (5 bases). Trimming left V 0 bases short and J 8 bases short, with 19 bases between. CDR3 length: 17 residues. The germline V gene encodes CDR1 LNHDA and CDR2 SQIVND (reference sequence). CDR3 nucleotide sequence: TGTGCCAGTAGTATAGATCACCCCAGGGCAGGCGGCGAAAAACTGTTTTTT. It is translated as CASSIDHPRAGGEKLFF.